This T cell receptor beta chain is drawn from a study of shared clonotypes between healthy human individuals (dated by TCRdb to 2018 to 2021). Notes on the research overall: The cohort included a few men and a couple of women between 18 and 49 years of age. For each donor, three plates each were used for CD4 naive and CD4 memory, two plates were used for CD8 naive, and one plate was used for CD8 memory. Each donor's leukapheresis produced roughly between about 0.85 and 10 billion PBMCs. Libraries were prepared and TCR repertoires were sequenced by different laboratories using diverse techniques, in order to increase sequencing depth and limit assay-specific biases. To estimate repertoire size and how much clonotypes are shared between individuals, the study performed deep sequencing of blood TCR repertoires from a few healthy adults. Findings and caveats that apply to the study as a whole: Naive subsets generally had larger estimated clonotype richness than memory subsets did. Across four donors, approximately 4.9% of naive CD4, approximately 3.5% of naive CD8, around 2.1% of memory CD4, and about 0.4% of memory CD8 clonotypes were shared. Sampling was limited to blood, and TCR repertoires in tissue likely differ from TCR repertoires in blood. Rarefaction of sorted-subset datasets indicated incomplete sequencing despite the large sequencing depth. Pairwise subsampling led to the expectation that sequencing depth would affect the degree of clonotype sharing among donors. Because the study included a small number of donors, the genetic and exposure-history diversity represented was limited. Clonotypes shared by all four sorted-subset donors showed higher generation probabilities than non-shared clonotypes.

The count of this clone is one. No antigen is known for it. Base qualities are not recorded, but no much larger clone differs from it by a single base. From the cysteine up to the phenylalanine, the CDR3 has a length of 12 residues. Only the CDR3 portion is preserved as DNA: 36 bases, with reading frame beginning at the first base. V drops 5 bases and J drops 7 bases, leaving 8 bases in between. CDR1 is given as MDHEN and CDR2 as SYDVKM, both from the germline V gene. Donors were healthy HIV-negative adults with no recently reported acute infections or vaccinations. Only Caucasian adults living in Nashville, Tennessee, USA were represented among the donors. Magnetic negative selection was used to enrich CD4+ T cells, after which naive cells were positively selected on CD45RA and the negative fraction became the memory subset. Blood was obtained by leukapheresis, after which PBMCs were separated by Ficoll-Histopaque density gradient centrifugation and cryopreserved in liquid nitrogen vapor phase. Analytical flow cytometry was used to check the purity and quantity of every magnetically sorted T cell population. Each sorted fraction had its genomic DNA isolated and then quantified by UV absorbance on a Nanodrop 2000c.

Using the deep immunoSEQ assay, TCR CDR3 regions were amplified from genomic DNA by multiplex PCR. Genomic DNA extracted from each cell subset was distributed evenly over all wells of several immunoSEQ 96-well plates, and each plate served as one replicate. For sorted subsets, roughly 200 ng genomic DNA, equal to 25,000 to 35,000 T cell genomes, was loaded into each replicate PCR. The purified libraries were quantified using a Qubit 3.0 fluorometer, sized with a Bioanalyzer 2100, and then quantified again using the KAPA Library Quantification kit. A separate single-read 150-cycle Illumina NextSeq 550 flow cell was used to sequence each immunoSEQ 96-well plate. The study's own analysis went as follows. The immunoSEQ output contained only junctional sequences without quality scores, so filtering could not match that applied to full-length reads. Sequences were annotated with PyIR, a Python wrapper for IgBLAST v1.9, using IMGT germline references to assign V/J genes and CDR3. Reads were removed for weak V/J assignments (E-value above 1e-6), missing CDR3, stop codons, out-of-frame junctions, or ambiguous translated residues. V3J clonotypes were defined by identical inferred V gene, J gene, and CDR3 amino acid sequence. Percentage overlap between repertoires was calculated by dividing the number of shared unique clonotypes by the size of the smaller repertoire. Three approaches were used to assess repertoire richness: RTK rarefaction, the Chao1 estimator, and Recon v2.1 estimates of unobserved clonotypes. OLGA was used to compute generation probabilities for all TCRbeta clonotypes that the gDNA method yielded from a few donors. Sourced from immuneACCESS, this table was stored by TCRdb with only in-frame sequences that have V and J called. A share of the clones is absent; for the studies checked, an unresolved V gene accounts for under half, and the remainder has no known explanation. D and trimming come from the DNA, and the V and J calls and clone size come from that table. For this sample the table gives 730,000 or so clones, of which more than 70% were detected only once. The biggest ten clones account for less than 2% of the sample.

Recombination joined TRBV28 with TRBJ1-4, with a weak D call of TRBD1 (6 bases match). What was sequenced was memory CD4+ T cells sorted from blood. In light of the paper, this sample's cell subset or site label describes: CD45RA-negative fraction. The sequence came from a woman under 40 in good health. The CDR3 reads CASSPGVEKLFF. The DNA sequence is given as TGTGCCAGCAGTCCAGGGGTTGAAAAACTGTTTTTT. The full variable domain, completed from the reference TRBV28 and TRBJ1-4 proteins outside the CDR3, reads DVKVTQSSRYLVKRTGEKVFLECVQDMDHENMFWYRQDPGLGLRLIYFSYDVKMKEKGDIPEGYSVSREKKERFSLILESASTNQTSMYLCASSPGVEKLFFGSGTQLSVL.